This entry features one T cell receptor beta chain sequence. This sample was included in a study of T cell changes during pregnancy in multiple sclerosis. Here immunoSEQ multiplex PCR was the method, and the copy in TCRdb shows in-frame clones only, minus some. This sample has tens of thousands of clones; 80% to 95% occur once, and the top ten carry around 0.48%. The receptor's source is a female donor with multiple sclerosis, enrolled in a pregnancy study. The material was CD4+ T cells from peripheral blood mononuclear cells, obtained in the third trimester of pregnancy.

This chain's CDR3 is CASSFRGGAYEQYF. Written as DNA, the CDR3 is TGTGCCAGCAGTTTTCGCGGGGGGGCCTACGAGCAGTACTTC. The chain joins TRBV27 to TRBJ2-7; 9 bases are shared with TRBD2. CDR1 is MNHEY, CDR2 SMNVEV, per germline (reference sequence). V lost 3 bases to trimming and J lost 2 bases; unmatched junction nucleotides: 2. The length of the CDR3 is 14 residues.